This T cell receptor beta chain was observed in a study of PD-1 blockade in classical Hodgkin lymphoma. Trimming removed 2 bases at V and 6 bases at J, with 2 bases between. The CDR3 is 11 amino acids. CDR1 and CDR2 from the germline V gene are SGDLS and YYNGEE. Study-wide findings and caveats: Before treatment, complete responders showed about the same diversity as newly diagnosed patients.

Time point reported: cycle 4 day 1 (C4D1), after 6 weeks of nivolumab. Every patient was affected by relapse after autologous stem cell transplantation, while exposure to brentuximab vedotin was not uniform. Complete response, partial response or progressive disease constituted the best response categories observed. A few counts support this clone. Its antigen is undetermined. Method: immunoSEQ multiplex PCR; TCRdb's copy keeps in-frame clones and lacks some. The data show about 41,000 clones, with approximately 67% seen just once and under 3% held by the top ten. The sample in question was peripheral blood mononuclear cells (PBMCs), obtained before the fourth cycle of nivolumab. This rearrangement joins TRBV9 to TRBJ2-2, with D unresolved. The sequence was obtained from a human donor with classical Hodgkin lymphoma. CDR3 sequence (DNA): TGTGCCAGCAGCGTGTCCGGGGAGCTGTTTTTT. It codes for CASSVSGELFF.